This T cell receptor (beta chain) derives from a study of cytomegalovirus exposure and HLA in healthy donors (dated by TCRdb to 2015 to 2018). Background for the entire study: An earlier analysis of some 620 of the donors reported 250 to 300 Gb of sequence data and around 110 million unique TCR beta sequences obtained from about 180 million T cells. An early release that covered roughly 600 HLA-typed donors contained around 300 gigabases of sequencing data and around 85 million unique TCR sequences. Among the approximately 400 genotyped donors, approximately 76% belonged to the genetic ancestry cluster associated with self-reported Caucasian donors. The aim of the study was to test whether cataloging public T cell receptors could identify signatures of past pathogen exposure. Using immunosequencing, the study profiled T cell repertoires from approximately 700 subjects and related those repertoires to cytomegalovirus serostatus. In addition to the first cohort of around 670 subjects, a separate validation cohort of over 90 different subjects was used. To predict cytomegalovirus infection status, the study combined high-throughput TCR immunosequencing, statistical association of individual TCRs with disease status, and machine learning. In a later analysis, previously published TCR beta repertoires from hundreds of donors were re-analyzed and high-resolution HLA genotyping was added so that TCR occurrence patterns could be studied. Rather than drawing on any new phenotypic data, the later analysis identified candidate immune exposures from TCR beta sequences and the way those sequences occurred across donors. In an earlier analysis of 587 of the donors, high-throughput TCR beta sequencing was used to judge whether each TCR beta V gene segment behaved as functional or pseudogenic. Donor age, sex, ethnicity and CMV serostatus were collected together with the repertoire data. A later genetic analysis used genome-wide SNP genotypes for about 65% of the 666 donors, treating that subset as a discovery cohort. Every repertoire in the discovery cohort had been generated on one and the same sequencing platform. HLA typing covered class I and class II loci at four-digit resolution. The number of typed donors differed by locus: about 629-630 for A, B, C, DRB1 and DQB1; 522 for DQA1; 606 for DPA1; and about 450 for DPB1. Because of strong linkage in the cohort, 4 to 6 DR-DQ haplotypes were treated as single units for association and clustering. On average, roughly 240,000 unique TCR beta nucleotide sequences were sequenced per donor among about 400 genotyped donors of the cohort, with roughly 18% of those sequences being non-productive.

Libraries were constructed by the immunoSEQ multiplex PCR assay. For the multiplex PCR, a mixture combining 60 forward primers for TCR Vbeta segments and 13 reverse primers for TCR Jbeta segments was used. The CDR3 region of rearranged TCR beta genes was amplified from genomic DNA with a multiplex PCR assay. The amplified TCR beta libraries were sequenced on the Illumina HiSeq System as 87-base-pair reads. Concerning the study's data processing: A later analysis tallied 70 million to 100 million unique TCR beta chains across the 550 to 850 repertoires, and around 12 million of those chains were shared by two or more donors. Raw reads were error-corrected and collapsed into unique sequences by a nearest-neighbor algorithm in which closely related sequences were merged to remove PCR and sequencing errors. Alignment of CDR3 sequences to IMGT reference sequences was used to assign V, D and J gene segments. For a sequence to be retained, a match of at least six nucleotides was required to both a V gene segment and a J gene segment. Rearrangements were called productive when the CDR3 lacked stop codons and stayed in frame with V and J; all others were non-productive. CDR3 was defined according to IMGT convention as the region running from the second conserved V-encoded cysteine to the conserved J-encoded phenylalanine. The earlier analysis of some 600 of the donors excluded sequences that lacked an unambiguous match to a single V gene segment. In an earlier analysis of about 590 of the donors, a V segment was called functional when productive rearrangements were above 56.7%, and segregating when the standard deviation between donors exceeded 5%. A statistical classification framework was developed to diagnose cytomegalovirus status using the catalog of TCR beta chain sequences. A later analysis assigned V and J genes by comparing TCR nucleotide sequences with IMGT/GENE-DB human TR gene sequences. A later analysis assigned CDR3 sequences and most-parsimonious VDJ recombination scenarios with the TCRdist pipeline. A later analysis defined each TCR beta chain by its CDR3 amino acid sequence plus V-gene family, and excluded reads lacking a unique V-gene family. As a way to deal with suspected cross-contamination and a sequencing artifact, a later analysis dropped approximately 570 nucleotide sequences that were highly shared and had low generation probability. For each public chain, a later analysis derived a clonal expansion index from normalized ranks of inferred template counts within each repertoire. Generation probabilities in a later analysis came from a VDJ recombination model fitted to out-of-frame rearrangements, and those results were checked against IGoR. A later analysis scored TCR-TCR, TCR-HLA and TCR-CMV co-occurrence with hypergeometric tests, applying a repertoire-size bias correction to TCR pairs. A later analysis estimated false discovery rates by permuting HLA or CMV assignments 20 times. In a later analysis, co-occurring TCRs were grouped with DBSCAN, and TCRdist sequence similarity was added when clustering was performed within HLA-allele-positive subsets. Repertoires with fewer than 30,000 or more than 120,000 public chains were left out of co-occurrence clustering, as were a handful of repertoires with anomalous nucleotide sharing. Not all clones reach the TCRdb copy of this immuneACCESS table, which keeps in-frame sequences only. Checked studies attribute under half of the gap to unresolved V genes and leave the rest unexplained. The V and J calls and clone size come from that table; D and trimming were worked out from the DNA. In this sample's table one finds about 170,000 clones. The ten largest clones take up 1.3% of the sample.

Sequences SEHNR (CDR1) and FQNEAQ (CDR2) are obtained from the germline V gene (reference sequence). At the junction V is shortened by 1 base and J by 5 bases; bases outside the gene matches: 3. Measured from the cysteine to the phenylalanine, the CDR3 is 14 residues long. The sequence is cut down to CDR3 DNA, 42 bases in frame from base 1. Note on this clone: Its antigen remains undetermined.

The cohort comprised several hundred healthy bone marrow donors. All cohort members were sampled while nominally healthy, although unrecorded immune exposures were likely present. The donor tested CMV seronegative and was one of the 352 seronegative cohort members. A peripheral blood sample was collected from each donor, and TCR beta sequencing was performed on peripheral blood mononuclear cells. The Qiagen DNeasy Blood Extraction Kit was used to extract genomic DNA from the blood cell samples. What the authors observed across the whole study: According to a later analysis, TCR association rates differed among HLA loci, with DRB1 alleles showing the most associated TCRs and HLA-C alleles showing the fewest. Sequencing depth was assumed to be roughly uniform across donors in the presence/absence analyses, though that assumption may not hold. Most TCR sequences were observed very rarely across donors, whereas some public TCRs were present in many individuals. In a later analysis, most CMV-associated TCR beta chains were found to appear HLA-restricted, with HLA associations seemingly driven largely by CMV exposure. Linkage disequilibrium might explain the correlated functional status among segregating V segments, but an unknown experimental factor could not be ruled out. A few of the identified cytomegalovirus-associated TCR beta chains were confirmed in vitro to be specific for cytomegalovirus antigens. The authors suggested that the approach could potentially be extended to other disease states and immunological phenotypes. V-gene and J-gene trimming of TCR beta chains was associated with a missense DCLRE1C variant in a later genetic analysis, and the association was replicated in an independent cohort. A cluster of highly shared sequence variants was judged likely to represent a technical artifact of the sequencing pipeline. The study listed 164 TCR beta chains as associated with cytomegalovirus. In a later analysis, HLA-associated TCR beta chains showed more clonal expansion and lower generation probabilities than non-associated chains that were equally common. Because counts were too low, around 17 rarely observed V segments, including chromosome 9 orphons, were left out of the earlier analysis of 500 to 750 of the donors. At a false discovery rate of 0.05, a later analysis linked approximately 18,000 TCR beta sequences to specific HLA alleles. According to a later genetic analysis, donors in an Asian-associated ancestry cluster had fewer N-insertions in productive TCRs than the approximately 700-donor mean. When HLA alleles, especially DR and DQ, strongly co-occurred, TCR associations were difficult to assign to individual alleles. Because HLA typing was missing for some donors at each locus, association tests included only the typed subset. Some IMGT-functional V segments, including TRBV6-2 and TRBV6-3, could not be distinguished by the 87-base-pair reads and were therefore excluded. The only immune exposure information available for the cohort was CMV serostatus. A further reported finding was that TCR beta sequences accurately predicted the HLA-A and HLA-B alleles for most subjects in the first cohort. The classifier was reported to diagnose cytomegalovirus status with high specificity and sensitivity in both the original cohort and the validation cohort. In this cohort, only TCR beta chains were sequenced, and detectable features were limited by the absence of alpha or paired-chain data. In a later analysis, several top co-occurrence clusters were reported to appear linked to parvovirus B19, influenza, CMV and Epstein-Barr virus. In an earlier analysis of approximately 590 of the donors, most TCR beta V segments were observed in productive rearrangements about 87% or about 30% of the time, broadly matching IMGT annotations.

The chain is made from TRBV7-9 and TRBJ2-3, and 7 junctional nucleotides match TRBD1. This TCR derives from a woman aged 55-70 years in good health and CMV-seronegative. Sequenced material: PBMCs. The sequence in DNA is TGTGCCAGCAGCTTAGTTTCAGGGGGAGATACGCAGTATTTT. Translation gives CASSLVSGGDTQYF.